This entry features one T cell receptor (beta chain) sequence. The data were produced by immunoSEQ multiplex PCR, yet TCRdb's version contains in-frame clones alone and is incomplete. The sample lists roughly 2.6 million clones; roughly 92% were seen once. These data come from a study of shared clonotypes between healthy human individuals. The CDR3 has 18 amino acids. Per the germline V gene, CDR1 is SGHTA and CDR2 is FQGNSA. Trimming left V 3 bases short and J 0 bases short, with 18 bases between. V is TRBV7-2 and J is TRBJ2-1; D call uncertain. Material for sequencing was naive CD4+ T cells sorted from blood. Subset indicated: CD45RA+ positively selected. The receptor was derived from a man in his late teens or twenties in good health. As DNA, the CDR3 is TGTGCCAGCAGCTTCCCTGGCAATTTCTTAAGCTCCTACAATGAGCAGTTCTTC. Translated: CASSFPGNFLSSYNEQFF.